Listed below are T cell receptor beta chains from one sample, sequenced in a study of blood T cells in healthy people across ages. Each CDR3 protein is one row after TCRdb ran MiXCR on the 5' RACE reads. Of fewer than 800,000 distinct CDR3 sequences listed, around 20% are singletons. The source material was blood. The receptors come from a man in his 70s in good health. Both conserved end residues are part of each CDR3. Each record gives: D gene, J gene, CDR3 length, V gene, CDR3 protein. The D gene is left open where the match is weak.

.	TRBJ2-4	15	TRBV5-6	CASSLWALAKNIQYF
.	TRBJ2-2	16	TRBV6-2/TRBV6-3	CASILDSRGDTGELFF
TRBD1	TRBJ1-2	13	TRBV30	CAWSVWTGVGYTF
.	TRBJ2-7	13	TRBV18	CASSPPGSYEQYF
TRBD2	TRBJ2-1	17	TRBV3-1	CASSQEVAGGNYNEQFF
TRBD1	TRBJ2-7	15	TRBV11-1	CASSRTSGQTYEQYF
TRBD2	TRBJ2-5	16	TRBV12-3/TRBV12-4	CASSGPSGKHQETQYF
.	TRBJ2-5	13	TRBV7-9	CASRFTEQETQYF
TRBD2	.	16	TRBV7-2	CASSFASGRAAETQYF
.	TRBJ2-3	16	TRBV3-1	CASSQASSTRPHTQYF
.	TRBJ1-1	12	TRBV6-6	CASSYLQGRAFF
TRBD1	TRBJ2-4	11	TRBV12-3/TRBV12-4	CASSRLGQAYF
.	TRBJ2-1	15	TRBV7-3	CTSSPARGRGNEQFF
TRBD2	TRBJ2-5	15	TRBV10-3	CAISDLAGGRETQYF
TRBD1	TRBJ1-4	15	TRBV2	CASSNQGTGGEKLFF
.	TRBJ1-2	13	TRBV6-5	CASSWDATGGYTF
TRBD1	TRBJ2-4	14	TRBV5-1	CASSLDRTGDIQYF
TRBD1	TRBJ2-4	15	TRBV20-1	CSASRTGIAKNIQYF
.	TRBJ1-4	12	TRBV29-1	CSAAEGDEKLFF
TRBD2	TRBJ2-2	15	TRBV25-1	CASATSGSNTGELFF
.	TRBJ2-7	13	TRBV21-1	CASSKAIGDEQYF
TRBD1	TRBJ2-3	14	TRBV7-9	CASSGRQGADTQYF
.	TRBJ2-6	15	TRBV9	CASSVDPSGANVLTF
.	TRBJ1-1	13	TRBV6-5	CASSPIRGTEALF
TRBD1	TRBJ2-4	15	TRBV5-6	CASSPGTGNKNIQYF
.	TRBJ1-5	12	TRBV19	CASSFNNQPQHF
.	TRBJ2-1	15	TRBV5-6	CASSSSKSSYNEQFF
TRBD1	.	14	TRBV24-1	CATTKTGAEETQYF
.	.	13	TRBV21-1	CASHYGSGDTQHF
.	TRBJ2-2	17	TRBV6-1	CASSEEAQGRNTGELFF
TRBD2	TRBJ2-1	13	TRBV2	CASSGLAGVEQFF
.	TRBJ2-7	12	TRBV28	CASSPLLGEQYF
.	TRBJ1-1	12	TRBV20-1	CSAADPYTEAFF
.	TRBJ1-2	14	TRBV12-3/TRBV12-4	CASSLGGRGYGYTF
.	TRBJ2-1	13	TRBV20-1	CSVGGRSYNEQFF
.	TRBJ2-2	15	TRBV16	CASSQSQGAPGELFF
TRBD1	TRBJ2-4	16	TRBV5-6	CASSLSGQITKNIQYF
.	.	13	TRBV29-1	CSVDINGGSEQYF
.	TRBJ2-1	16	TRBV6-2/TRBV6-3	CASSYELQGQGYEQFF
TRBD2	TRBJ2-5	17	TRBV10-1	CASSHPDPAGGPNGRFF
.	TRBJ2-4	14	TRBV6-4	CASPTAIAKNIQYF
.	TRBJ2-7	12	TRBV28	CASSNRAQEQYF
.	TRBJ1-4	13	TRBV7-6	CASSLDRNEKLFF
.	TRBJ2-3	17	TRBV14	CASSHTRGSGHGDTQYF
.	TRBJ2-3	16	TRBV12-3/TRBV12-4	CASSLADLGQRGTQYF
.	.	13	TRBV7-3	CASSLMAADEQFF
TRBD1	TRBJ2-4	16	TRBV6-1	CASKLPDRVSKNIQYF
.	TRBJ2-3	14	TRBV5-1	CASSLASSTDTQYF
TRBD2	TRBJ2-3	16	TRBV7-9	CASTAGRERSTDTQYF
.	TRBJ2-2	15	TRBV27	CVSSFTGFPNGELFF
.	TRBJ1-4	13	TRBV20-1	CSARVGVGEKLFF
TRBD2	TRBJ2-1	14	TRBV20-1	CSAKGLAGLNEQFF
.	TRBJ1-5	14	TRBV20-1	CSAPSVAGNQPQHF